Described below is a single T cell receptor (beta chain) sequence and its context. This clonotype has a handful of counts. What antigen it recognizes has not been identified. Base qualities are not provided; no much larger clone lies one nucleotide away. The data are from a study of blood T cells in healthy people across ages (dated by TCRdb to the mid-2010s). Looking at the study overall: In model experiments, template switching captured roughly one uniquely barcoded TCR beta cDNA molecule for every two T cells. Using deep sequencing normalized with unique cDNA molecular identifiers, the study measured how TCR beta repertoire diversity changes with age. Donors of different ages were randomly distributed across sequencing lanes to avoid experimental bias. Using the same blood draw, the study looked at two additional independent replicas of 1 million unique cDNA reads for two donors, one aged 18 to 29 and the other aged 80 or older. Donors were grouped into four age groups: young (average roughly 15 years), middle-aged (around 39), aged (around 56) and long-lived (just over 80). The investigation overall reported the following: A strong correlation was found between observed TCR beta diversity and the percentage of naive T cells measured by flow cytometry. Conclusive comparison of naive and antigen-experienced compartments was prevented by the profiling of bulk unsorted PBMCs. Compared with the aged group, more naive CD4+ T cells, fewer expanded clones and increased TCR diversity were shown by the long-lived group, suggesting age selection. Estimates of total diversity based on one million sequenced T cells were considered lower bounds and underestimates. Because donor CMV infection status was unknown, age-related changes in expanded clonotypes were potentially confounded. Observed TCR beta diversity per million T cells fell roughly linearly with age, and a significant reduction was already apparent by age roughly 40.

V lost 3 bases and J lost 8 bases; the stretch between them is 13 bases long. The CDR3 holds 13 amino acids from the cysteine to the phenylalanine. Only the CDR3 portion is preserved as DNA: 39 bases, with reading frame beginning at the first base. The germline V gene (reference sequence) gives CDR1 as SEHNR and CDR2 as FQNEAQ. Systemically healthy Caucasian individuals from Russia, around 39 in total and aged roughly 6 to 100 years, were included as donors. Around 9.7 milliliters of peripheral blood were collected from each donor into EDTA-treated Vacutainer tubes. Ficoll-Paque density-gradient centrifugation was used to isolate PBMCs, with at least 6.5 million per sample. Trizol reagent was used to extract total RNA from the PBMCs, yielding at least 6 micrograms per sample. For every donor, flow cytometry on a PBMC aliquot measured the percentage of naive CD45RAhigh/CD27high T cells. Libraries were built with 5' RACE. The run used an Illumina HiSeq 2500. The second PCR ran for roughly 7 to 11 cycles and used a J-beta primer mix along with a sample-barcoded 5' primer. Each TCR beta cDNA molecule received a unique molecular identifier from a template-switch 5' adaptor carrying 12 random nucleotides. Each sample yielded at least 2.5 million CDR3-containing paired-end reads. All of the RNA was converted into first-strand cDNA using the Mint cDNA synthesis kit, with a TRBC-specific oligonucleotide serving as the primer. Following uracil-DNA glycosylase treatment, a first 18-cycle PCR with universal primers M1SS and BC2_uni_R was performed on all cDNA. Concerning the study's data processing: For normalization, 1 million high-quality reads, each with a distinct molecular identifier, were randomly selected from each sample. Instead of being binned into consensus sequences, reads with shared molecular identifiers were discarded. MiTCR, run with a Q25 quality threshold and the strictest error-elimination algorithm, handled CDR3 identification, clonotype clustering and error correction. Lower-bound total TCR beta diversity was estimated with a nonparametric unseen species model using Euler transformation. The public reads were quality trimmed at Q25 with fastp and then assembled into clones with MiXCR by TCRdb, keeping productive beta chains. One record per CDR3 amino acid sequence lists the most common genes and DNA. What appears here as the V and J calls and clone size reflects TCRdb's work, not the paper's. The sample data list around 990,000 distinct CDR3 sequences, and roughly two fifths of these were observed just once. The top ten constitute 13% of the sample.

The receptor was derived from a man between 18 and 35 years old in good health. Sequenced input: blood. The chain is made from TRBV7-9 and TRBJ1-2; a weak D assignment points to TRBD1 (5 bases agree). This receptor carries the CDR3 CASSFRDSRGYTF. The DNA sequence reads TGTGCCAGCAGCTTTAGGGACTCCCGGGGCTACACCTTC. Reference TRBV7-9 and TRBJ1-2 proteins supply the regions before and after the CDR3; the full variable domain is: DTGVSQNPRHKITKRGQNVTFRCDPISEHNRLYWYRQTLGQGPEFLTYFQNEAQLEKSRLLSDRFSAERPKGSFSTLEIQRTEQGDSAMYLCASSFRDSRGYTFGSGTRLTVV.